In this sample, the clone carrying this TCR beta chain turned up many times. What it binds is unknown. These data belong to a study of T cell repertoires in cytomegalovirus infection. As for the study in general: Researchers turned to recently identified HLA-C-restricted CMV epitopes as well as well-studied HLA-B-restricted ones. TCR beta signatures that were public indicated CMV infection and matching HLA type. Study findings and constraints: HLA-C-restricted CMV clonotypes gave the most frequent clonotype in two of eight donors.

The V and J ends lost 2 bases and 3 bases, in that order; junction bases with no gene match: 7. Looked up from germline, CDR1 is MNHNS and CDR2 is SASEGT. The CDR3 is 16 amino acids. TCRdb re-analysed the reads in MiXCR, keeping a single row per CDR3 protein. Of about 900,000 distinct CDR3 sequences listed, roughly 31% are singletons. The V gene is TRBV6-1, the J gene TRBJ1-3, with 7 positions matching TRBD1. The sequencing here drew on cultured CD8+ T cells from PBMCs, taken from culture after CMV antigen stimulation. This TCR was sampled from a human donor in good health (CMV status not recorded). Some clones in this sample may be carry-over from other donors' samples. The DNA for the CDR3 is TGTGCCAGCAGTGAAACCCTGACAGGGATTGGAAACACCATATATTTT. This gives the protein CASSETLTGIGNTIYF.